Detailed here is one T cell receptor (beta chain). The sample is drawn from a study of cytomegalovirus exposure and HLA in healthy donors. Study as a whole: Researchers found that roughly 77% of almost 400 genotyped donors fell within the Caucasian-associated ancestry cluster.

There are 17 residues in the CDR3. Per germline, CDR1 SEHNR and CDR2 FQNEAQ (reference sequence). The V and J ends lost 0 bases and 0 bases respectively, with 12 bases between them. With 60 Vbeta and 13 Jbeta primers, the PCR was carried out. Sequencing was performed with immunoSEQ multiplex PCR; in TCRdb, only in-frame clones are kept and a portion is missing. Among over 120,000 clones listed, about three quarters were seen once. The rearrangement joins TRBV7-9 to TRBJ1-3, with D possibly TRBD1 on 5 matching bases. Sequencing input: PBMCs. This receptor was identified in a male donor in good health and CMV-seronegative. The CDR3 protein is CASSLAGAVTSGNTIYF. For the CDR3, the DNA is TGTGCCAGCAGCTTAGCTGGGGCTGTTACCTCTGGAAACACCATATATTTT.